The 14 T cell receptor beta chains below all came from one sample that was sequenced in a study of blood T cells in healthy people across ages. Sample-barcoded 5' priming and a J-beta primer mix drove a second PCR of roughly 6 to 12 cycles. TCRdb used MiXCR to reprocess the 5' RACE reads, holding one entry per CDR3 protein. The table lists 800,000 to 950,000 distinct CDR3 sequences, under 35% of them singletons, with roughly 10% in the top ten. This same sample was also taken into another study, of T cells of mothers and their children.

The sequenced sample consisted of blood. Receptors were obtained from a woman between 40 and 55 years old in good health.

This clonotype was found many times. The chain uses TRBV12-3 or TRBV12-4 and TRBJ2-3; D remains unclear. Trimming removed 6 bases at V and 1 base at J, with 11 bases between. The CDR3 spans 14 residues. The CDR3 loop is CASRTHRGTDTQYF. The CDR3 nucleotides are TGTGCCAGCAGAACCCATAGGGGCACAGATACGCAGTATTTT.

V gene TRBV4-1 combines with J gene TRBJ2-4; D uncertain. Germline loops: CDR1 MGHRA, CDR2 YSYEKL. Trimming took 0 bases from V and 3 from J, leaving 12 bases between them. This CDR3 is built from 16 residues. DNA of the CDR3: TGCGCCAGCAGCCAAGATATTTGGTTAGGCAAAAACATTCAGTACTTC. Its translation is CASSQDIWLGKNIQYF.

In this sample, this clonotype turned up a few times. This sequence joins TRBV19 and TRBJ2-2, with TRBD1 matching over 10 bases. V was clipped by 5 bases and J by 7 bases; unmatched bases: 10. CDR3 length: 16 residues. Germline V gives CDR1 LNHDA, CDR2 SQIVND (reference sequence). The CDR3 DNA reads TGTGCCAGTAGTTCCCCCGGGACAGGGGTTGTCGGGGAGCTGTTTTTT. Translation gives CASSSPGTGVVGELFF.

A few counts support this clonotype. This clone may be a read error of a much larger clone one base away. The chain carries TRBV5-1 and TRBJ2-7; 9 nucleotides line up with TRBD1. This CDR3 region has 14 residues. Losses at the gene ends were 3 bases for V and 4 bases for J; bases not matched to a gene: 5. Per the germline V gene, CDR1 is SGHRS and CDR2 is YFSETQ. The CDR3, as DNA: TGCGCCAGCAGCTCCAGGACAGGGGAGTACGAGCAGTACTTC. It specifies CASSSRTGEYEQYF.

This chain joins TRBV28 and TRBJ2-1; 9 nucleotides match TRBD1. Germline V gives CDR1 MDHEN, CDR2 SYDVKM. The CDR3 has 15 residues. The V gene end was trimmed by 7 bases and the J gene end by 6 bases; junction bases not matched to a gene: 10. CDR3 residues: CASISGTGSFNEQFF. In nucleotides, the CDR3 is TGTGCCAGCATCTCAGGGACAGGGTCTTTCAATGAGCAGTTCTTC. Filled out from reference TRBV28 and TRBJ2-1, the complete variable domain reads DVKVTQSSRYLVKRTGEKVFLECVQDMDHENMFWYRQDPGLGLRLIYFSYDVKMKEKGDIPEGYSVSREKKERFSLILESASTNQTSMYLCASISGTGSFNEQFFGPGTRLTVL.

This chain links TRBV7-2 with TRBJ2-1, with 9 bases matching TRBD1. The trim removed 5 bases at V and 8 bases at J, leaving 13 bases unmatched. The CDR3 runs to 16 residues. Germline V gene sequence: CDR1 SGHTA, CDR2 FQGNSA. CDR3 protein: CASSDRTGAGDDEQFF. The DNA of the CDR3 is TGTGCCAGCAGCGACAGGACAGGGGCCGGTGACGATGAGCAGTTCTTC.

V is TRBV7-3 and J is TRBJ1-2, with no clear D. Between the trimmed V and J ends, which lost 4 bases and 8 bases, there was a span of 14 bases. Germline lookup yields CDR1 SGHTA and CDR2 FQGTGA. The CDR3 has 13 residues. The CDR3 DNA sequence: TGTGCCAGCAGCTCCGACCCCACGAGGGGCTACACCTTC. This gives the protein CASSSDPTRGYTF.

About this clonotype: One base away lies a much larger clone, so this may be a sequencing read error. The V call is TRBV5-1, the J call TRBJ2-6; D ambiguous. Germline V gives CDR1 SGHRS, CDR2 YFSETQ. CDR3 length equals 15 residues. The CDR3 loop is CAGSLRISGANVLTF. The CDR3 region has the DNA TGCGCCGGCAGCCTCCGGATCTCTGGGGCCAACGTCCTGACTTTC.

To note about this clonotype: Just one base apart from a much larger clone, this may be a read error. This chain uses TRBV5-1 with TRBJ2-1; 14 nucleotides align to TRBD2. The J segment lost 11 bases and the V segment lost 4 bases, leaving 8 bases of the junction unmatched. Germline lookup yields CDR1 SGHRS and CDR2 YFSETQ. The CDR3 sequence is 15 residues long. CDR3 amino acids: CASSPGTSGGLKQFF. CDR3 DNA sequence: TGCGCCAGCAGCCCCGGGACTAGCGGGGGTCTTAAGCAGTTCTTC.

This clonotype has only a few counts. The chain joins TRBV7-6 to TRBJ1-1; D gene ambiguous. Trimming removed 1 base from V and 2 bases from J, with 11 bases in between. This CDR3 region has 15 residues. CDR1 is SGHVS and CDR2 is FNYEAQ in the germline V gene. CDR3 sequence (DNA): TGTGCCAGCAGCTTAGAGGCCGTGCCCAACACTGAAGCTTTCTTT. It specifies CASSLEAVPNTEAFF. The full variable domain, its missing parts supplied by reference TRBV7-6 and TRBJ1-1, is GAGVSQSPRYKVTKRGQDVALRCDPISGHVSLYWYRQALGQGPEFLTYFNYEAQQDKSGLPNDRFSAERPEGSISTLTIQRTEQRDSAMYRCASSLEAVPNTEAFFGQGTRLTVV.

This clonotype was observed a few times. The CDR3 spells CASSLSDSGNSPLHF. Here the CDR3 DNA reads TGTGCCAGCAGCTTATCCGACAGTGGGAATTCACCCCTCCACTTT. The chain has TRBV11-2 and TRBJ1-6; TRBD1 is a possible D gene (5 bases). V lost 2 bases to trimming and J lost 7 bases, with 12 bases between them. Germline assignment: CDR1 SGHAT and CDR2 FQNNGV. This CDR3 is built from 15 residues.

The sample holds many counts of this clonotype. This chain links TRBV18 with TRBJ2-7; D may match TRBD1 or TRBD2 (5 bases each). Trimming shortened V by 4 bases and J by 2 bases, and 15 bases separated the two germline ends. The CDR3 spans 15 residues. The germline V gene encodes CDR1 KGHSH and CDR2 LQKENI. CDR3 sequence (DNA): TGTGCCAGCTCACTGACCGGGACCGAAACCTACGAGCAGTACTTC. Protein product: CASSLTGTETYEQYF.

The sample holds many counts of this clonotype. This chain joins TRBV29-1 and TRBJ2-7; TRBD2 is a possible D gene (6 bases). V was pared by 7 bases and J by 9 bases, with 16 bases between. The length of the CDR3 is 11 residues. Germline assignment: CDR1 SQVTM and CDR2 ANQGSEA. This CDR3 is CSGPPGAPQYF. The CDR3 coding sequence is TGCAGCGGTCCCCCGGGAGCCCCGCAGTACTTC.

This clonotype occurred many times. This rearrangement joins TRBV2 to TRBJ2-3; D unclear. Trimming took off 6 bases at V and 7 bases at J, with 11 bases between the two ends. This CDR3 spans 12 amino acids. Germline V gene lookup returns CDR1 SNHLY and CDR2 FYNNEI. This CDR3 is CASRDSLNTQYF. The CDR3 DNA is TGTGCCAGCAGAGATAGCTTGAATACGCAGTATTTT.